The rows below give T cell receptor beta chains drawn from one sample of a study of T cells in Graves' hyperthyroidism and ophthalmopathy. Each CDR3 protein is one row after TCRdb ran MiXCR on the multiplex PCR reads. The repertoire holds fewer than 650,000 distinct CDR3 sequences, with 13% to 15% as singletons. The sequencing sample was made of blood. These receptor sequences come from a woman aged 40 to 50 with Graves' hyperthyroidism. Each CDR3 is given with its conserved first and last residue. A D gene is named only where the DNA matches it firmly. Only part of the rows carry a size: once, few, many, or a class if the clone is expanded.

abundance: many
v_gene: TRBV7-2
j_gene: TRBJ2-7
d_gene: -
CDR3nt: TGTGCCAGCAGCTTTTACTACGAGCAGTACTTC
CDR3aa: CASSFYYEQYF

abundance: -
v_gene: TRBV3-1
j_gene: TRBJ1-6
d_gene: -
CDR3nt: TGTGCCAGCAGCCGACGGGATGAGGATTCACCCCTCCACTTT
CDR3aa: CASSRRDEDSPLHF

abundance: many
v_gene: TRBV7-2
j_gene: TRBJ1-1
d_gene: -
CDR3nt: TGTGCCAGCAGCTCGCTTCCTCCCTCACCTGGACAACCTGAAGCTTTCTTT
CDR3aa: CASSSLPPSPGQPEAFF

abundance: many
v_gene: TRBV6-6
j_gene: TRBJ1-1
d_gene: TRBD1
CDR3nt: TGTGCCAGCAGTTACTCGGGACAGTTGAACGCTGAAGCTTTCTTT
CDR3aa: CASSYSGQLNAEAFF

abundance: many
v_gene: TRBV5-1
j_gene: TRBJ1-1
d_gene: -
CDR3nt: TGCGCCAGCAGCCCTGGGAGCCATCCGGCCACTGAAGCTTTCTTT
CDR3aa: CASSPGSHPATEAFF

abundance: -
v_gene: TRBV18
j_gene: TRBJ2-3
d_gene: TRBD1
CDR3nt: TGTGCCAGCTCACAGCGACAGGGGAGCACAGATACGCAGTATTTT
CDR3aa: CASSQRQGSTDTQYF

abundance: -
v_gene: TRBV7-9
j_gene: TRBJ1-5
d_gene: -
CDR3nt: TGTGCCAGCAGCTTAGGCCTATTTAATCAGCCCCAGCATTTT
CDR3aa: CASSLGLFNQPQHF

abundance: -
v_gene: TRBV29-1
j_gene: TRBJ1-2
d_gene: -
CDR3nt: TGCAGCGTTGAAGATTTGGAAGACACCTATGGCTACACCTTC
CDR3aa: CSVEDLEDTYGYTF

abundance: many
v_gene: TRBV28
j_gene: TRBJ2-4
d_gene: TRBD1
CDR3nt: TGTGCCAGCAGTTCCTACAGGGGGGAGGCCAAAAACATTCAGTACTTC
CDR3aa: CASSSYRGEAKNIQYF

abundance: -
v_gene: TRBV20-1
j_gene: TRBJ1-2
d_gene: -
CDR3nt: TGCAGTGCTAGAGAGGGTGAAAACTATGGCTACACCTTC
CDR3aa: CSAREGENYGYTF

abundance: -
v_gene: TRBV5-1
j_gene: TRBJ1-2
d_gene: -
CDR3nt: TGCGCCAGCAGCTTGGATGCAGGAGTTAACTATGGCTACACCTTC
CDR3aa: CASSLDAGVNYGYTF

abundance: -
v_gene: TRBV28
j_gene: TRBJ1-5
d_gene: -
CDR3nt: TGTGCCAGCAGTTTCGGCAGGATGCGAGCCCAGCATTTT
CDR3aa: CASSFGRMRAQHF

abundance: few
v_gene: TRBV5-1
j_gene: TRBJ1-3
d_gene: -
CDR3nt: TGCGCCAGCAGCTTGGCACCACAGGGCGTCTCTGGAAACACCATATATTTT
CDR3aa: CASSLAPQGVSGNTIYF

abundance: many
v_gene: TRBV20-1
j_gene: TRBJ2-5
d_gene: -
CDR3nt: TGCAGTGCTAGACGTGGGGGAGATGGGGAGACCCAGTACTTC
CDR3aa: CSARRGGDGETQYF

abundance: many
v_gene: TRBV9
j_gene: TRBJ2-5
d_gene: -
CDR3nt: TGTGCCAGCAGCGTAGCAAATGGACAGATACAAGAGACCCAGTACTTC
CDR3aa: CASSVANGQIQETQYF

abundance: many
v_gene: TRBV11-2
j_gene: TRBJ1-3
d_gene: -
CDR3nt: TGTGCCAGCAGCTGGACAAACTCTGGAAACACCATATATTTT
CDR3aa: CASSWTNSGNTIYF

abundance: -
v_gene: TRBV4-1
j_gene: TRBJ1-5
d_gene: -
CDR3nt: TGCGCCAGCAGCCCCCAGGGTTACAATCAGCCCCAGCATTTT
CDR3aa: CASSPQGYNQPQHF

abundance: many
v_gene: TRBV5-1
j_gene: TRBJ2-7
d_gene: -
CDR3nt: TGCGCCAGCAGACTGGCCGGGTACGAGCAGTACTTC
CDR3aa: CASRLAGYEQYF

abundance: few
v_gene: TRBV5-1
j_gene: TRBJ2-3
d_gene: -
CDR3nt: TGCGCCAGCATGGACGTCGAGGATACGCAGTATTTT
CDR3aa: CASMDVEDTQYF

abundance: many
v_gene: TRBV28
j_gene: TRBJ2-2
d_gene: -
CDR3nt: TGCGCCAGCAGCTTAGGACCCGACACCGGGGAGCTGTTTTTT
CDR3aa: CASSLGPDTGELFF

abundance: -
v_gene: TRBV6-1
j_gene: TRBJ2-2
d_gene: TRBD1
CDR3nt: TGTGCCAGCAGTACGGGACAGGGATACACCGGGGAGCTGTTTTTT
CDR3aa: CASSTGQGYTGELFF

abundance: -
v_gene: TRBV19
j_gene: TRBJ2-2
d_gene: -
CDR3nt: TGTGCCAGTAGGGACTTCGACACCGGGGAGCTGTTTTTT
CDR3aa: CASRDFDTGELFF

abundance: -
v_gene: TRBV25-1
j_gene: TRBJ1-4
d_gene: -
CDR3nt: TGTGCCAGCAGTGAATCCAAGCGGAATGAAAAACTGTTTTTT
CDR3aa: CASSESKRNEKLFF

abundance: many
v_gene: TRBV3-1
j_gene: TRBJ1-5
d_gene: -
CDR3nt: TGTGCCAGCAGCCAAGATGCCAGTAGCAATCAGCCCCAGCATTTT
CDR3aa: CASSQDASSNQPQHF

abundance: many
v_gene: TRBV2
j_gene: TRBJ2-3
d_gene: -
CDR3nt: TGTGCCAGCACCCCGACTAGGGGCACAGATACGCAGTATTTT
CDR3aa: CASTPTRGTDTQYF

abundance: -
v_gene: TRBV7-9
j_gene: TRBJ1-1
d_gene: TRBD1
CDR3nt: TGTGCCAGCAGCTTAGAGACAGGGGGCCCCACTGAAGCTTTCTTT
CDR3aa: CASSLETGGPTEAFF

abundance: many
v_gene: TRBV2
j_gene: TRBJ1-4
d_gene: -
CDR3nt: TGTGCCAGAACCGGGACCGACAATGAAAAACTGTTTTTT
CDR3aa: CARTGTDNEKLFF

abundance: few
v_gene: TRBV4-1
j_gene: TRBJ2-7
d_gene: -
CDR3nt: TGCGCCAGCAGCCCGGGACACTACTCCTACGAGCAGTACTTC
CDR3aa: CASSPGHYSYEQYF

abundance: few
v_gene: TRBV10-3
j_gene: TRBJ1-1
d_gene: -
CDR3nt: TGTGCCATCAGTGAGTCTATGAACACTGAAGCTTTCTTT
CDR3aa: CAISESMNTEAFF

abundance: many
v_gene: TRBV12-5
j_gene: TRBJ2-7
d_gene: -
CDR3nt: TGTGCTAGTGGTACGAACCGGGGGCCGGAAGCCTACGAGCAGTACTTC
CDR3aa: CASGTNRGPEAYEQYF

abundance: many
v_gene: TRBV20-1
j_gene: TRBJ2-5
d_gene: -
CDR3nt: TGCAGTGCTAGTTATAGCGGACAAGAGACCCAGTACTTC
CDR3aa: CSASYSGQETQYF

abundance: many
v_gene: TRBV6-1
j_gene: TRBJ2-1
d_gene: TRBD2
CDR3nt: TGTGCCAGCAGCACATCCGGGACTAGCGGGTACAATGAGCAGTTCTTC
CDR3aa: CASSTSGTSGYNEQFF

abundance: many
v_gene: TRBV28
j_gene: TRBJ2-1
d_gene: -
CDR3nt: TGTGCCAGCAGCCCCGTAGCGGATAGCTCCTACAATGAGCAGTTCTTC
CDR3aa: CASSPVADSSYNEQFF

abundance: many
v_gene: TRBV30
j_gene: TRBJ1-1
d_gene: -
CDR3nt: TGTGCCTGGAGGGGGACGGTGAACACTGAAGCTTTCTTT
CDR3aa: CAWRGTVNTEAFF

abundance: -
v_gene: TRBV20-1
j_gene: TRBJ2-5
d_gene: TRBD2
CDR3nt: TGCAGTGCTAGCGGAACAGGCGGGAGGGACCAAGAGACCCAGTACTTC
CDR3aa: CSASGTGGRDQETQYF

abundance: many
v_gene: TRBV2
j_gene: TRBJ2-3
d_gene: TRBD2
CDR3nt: TGTGCCAGCAGGGACCAACTAGCGGGAGTTCTTACGCAGTATTTT
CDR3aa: CASRDQLAGVLTQYF

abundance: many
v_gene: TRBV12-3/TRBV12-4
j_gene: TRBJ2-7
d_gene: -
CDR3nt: TGTGCCAGCAGTTTAGGGGGTTTGGGCAGTTCGAGAGACTACGAGCAGTACTTC
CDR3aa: CASSLGGLGSSRDYEQYF

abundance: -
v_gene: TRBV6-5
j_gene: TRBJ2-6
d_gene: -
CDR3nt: TGTGCCAGCAGTTCGGGGGTGAACGGGGCCAACGTCCTGACTTTC
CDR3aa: CASSSGVNGANVLTF

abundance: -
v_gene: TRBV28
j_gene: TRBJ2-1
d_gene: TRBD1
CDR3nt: TGTGCCAGTAGTCTCCGAGACAGGGTCAATGAGCAGTTCTTC
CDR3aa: CASSLRDRVNEQFF

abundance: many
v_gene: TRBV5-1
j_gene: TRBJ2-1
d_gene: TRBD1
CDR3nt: TGCGCCAGCAGCTTGGTACAGGGGAGCAATGAGCAGTTCTTC
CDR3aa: CASSLVQGSNEQFF

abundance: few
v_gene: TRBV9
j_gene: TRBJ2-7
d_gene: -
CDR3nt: TGTGCCAGCAGCGTAGCGTCGACACTAAACTCCTACGAGCAGTACTTC
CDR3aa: CASSVASTLNSYEQYF

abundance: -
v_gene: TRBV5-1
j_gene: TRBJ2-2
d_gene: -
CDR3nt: TGCGCCAGCAGCTTGACCGCAGGGCACACCGGGGAGCTGTTTTTT
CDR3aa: CASSLTAGHTGELFF

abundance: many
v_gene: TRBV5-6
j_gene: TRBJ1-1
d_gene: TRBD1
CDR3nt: TGTGCCAGCAGCTTCAGCGCAGGGGGCACTGAAGCTTTCTTT
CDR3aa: CASSFSAGGTEAFF

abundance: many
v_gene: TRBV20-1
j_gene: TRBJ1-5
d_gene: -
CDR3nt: TGCAGTGCTAGGATGGCGGGCAATCAGCCCCAGCATTTT
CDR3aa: CSARMAGNQPQHF

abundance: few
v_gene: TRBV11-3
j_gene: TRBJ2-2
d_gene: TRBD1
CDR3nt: TGTGCCAGCAGCTTAGATCTACCGGGACAGGCAAACACCGGGGAGCTGTTTTTT
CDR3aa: CASSLDLPGQANTGELFF

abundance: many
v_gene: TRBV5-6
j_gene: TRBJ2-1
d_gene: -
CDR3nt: TGTGCCAGCAGCTTGGCCCGTAGGGTCAATGAGCAGTTCTTC
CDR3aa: CASSLARRVNEQFF

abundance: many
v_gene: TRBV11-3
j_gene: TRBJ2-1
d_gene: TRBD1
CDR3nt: TGTGCCAGCACCAGAACCGGGACAGAATCCTACAATGAGCAGTTCTTC
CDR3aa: CASTRTGTESYNEQFF

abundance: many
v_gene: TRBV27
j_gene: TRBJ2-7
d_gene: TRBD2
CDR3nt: TGTGCCACCTCACCGGGACTAGGTTACGAGCAGTACTTC
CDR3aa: CATSPGLGYEQYF

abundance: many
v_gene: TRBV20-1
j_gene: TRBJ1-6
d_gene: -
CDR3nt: TGCAGTGCTAGAGAGACGGGGGGCTATAATTCACCCCTCCACTTT
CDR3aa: CSARETGGYNSPLHF

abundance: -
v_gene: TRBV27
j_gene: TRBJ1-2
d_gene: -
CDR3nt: TGTGCCAGCACCGCCACCCCGGATTATTCTTATGGCTACACCTTC
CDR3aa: CASTATPDYSYGYTF